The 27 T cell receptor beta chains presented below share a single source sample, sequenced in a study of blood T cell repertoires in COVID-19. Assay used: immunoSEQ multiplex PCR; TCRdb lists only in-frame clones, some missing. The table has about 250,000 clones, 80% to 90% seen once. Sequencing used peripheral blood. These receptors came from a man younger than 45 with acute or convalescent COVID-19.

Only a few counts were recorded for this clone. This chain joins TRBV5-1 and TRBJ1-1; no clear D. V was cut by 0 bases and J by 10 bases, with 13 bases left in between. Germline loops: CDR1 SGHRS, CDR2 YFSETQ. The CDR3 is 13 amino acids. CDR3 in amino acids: CASSLAGLPGAFF. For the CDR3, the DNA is TGCGCCAGCAGCTTGGCCGGCCTTCCAGGAGCTTTCTTT.

The CDR3 here is CATRDRALTGELFF. The DNA of the CDR3 is TGTGCCACTAGGGACAGGGCTCTCACCGGGGAGCTGTTTTTT. The chain combines TRBV19 with TRBJ2-2, with 9 nucleotides matching TRBD1. The V gene end was trimmed by 10 bases and the J gene end by 4 bases; junction bases not matched to a gene: 7. Per the germline V gene, CDR1 is LNHDA and CDR2 is SQIVND (reference sequence). CDR3 length: 14 residues. The full variable domain, its missing parts supplied by reference TRBV19 and TRBJ2-2, is DGGITQSPKYLFRKEGQNVTLSCEQNLNHDAMYWYRQDPGQGLRLIYYSQIVNDFQKGDIAEGYSVSREKKESFPLTVTSAQKNPTAFYLCATRDRALTGELFFGEGSRLTVL.

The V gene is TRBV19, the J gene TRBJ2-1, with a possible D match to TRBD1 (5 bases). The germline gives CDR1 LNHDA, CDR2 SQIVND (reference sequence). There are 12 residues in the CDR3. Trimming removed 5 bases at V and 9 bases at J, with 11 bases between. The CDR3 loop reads CASSPARAEQFF. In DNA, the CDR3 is TGTGCCAGTAGTCCCGCCAGGGCTGAGCAGTTCTTC.

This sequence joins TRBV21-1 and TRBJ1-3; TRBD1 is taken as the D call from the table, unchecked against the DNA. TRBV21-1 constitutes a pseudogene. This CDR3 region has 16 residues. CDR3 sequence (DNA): TGTGCCAGCAGCAAAGGCAAAGACAACTCTGGAAACACCATATATTTT. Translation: CASSKGKDNSGNTIYF.

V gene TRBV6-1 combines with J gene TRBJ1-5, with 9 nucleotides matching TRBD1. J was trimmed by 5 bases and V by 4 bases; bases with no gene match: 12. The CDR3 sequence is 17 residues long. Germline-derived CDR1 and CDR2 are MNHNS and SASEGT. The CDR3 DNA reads TGTGCCAGCAGTGGGGACAGGGCACGTATAGGGGATCAGCCCCAGCATTTT. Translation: CASSGDRARIGDQPQHF.

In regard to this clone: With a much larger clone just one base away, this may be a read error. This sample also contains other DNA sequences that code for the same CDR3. The CDR3 loop reads CASSQDQVTGELFF. The CDR3 nucleotides are TGTGCCAGCAGCCAAGATCAGGTTACCGGAGAGCTGTTTTTT. The chain joins TRBV14 to TRBJ2-2; D ambiguous. Germline V CDR1 and CDR2: SGHDN, FVKESK. The CDR3 length is 14 residues.

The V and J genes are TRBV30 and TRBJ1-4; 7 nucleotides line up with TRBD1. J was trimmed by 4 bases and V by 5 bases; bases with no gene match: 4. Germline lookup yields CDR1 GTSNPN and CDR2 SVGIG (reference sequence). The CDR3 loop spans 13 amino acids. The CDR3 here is CAWGDSINEKLFF. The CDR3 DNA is TGTGCCTGGGGGGACAGCATTAATGAAAAACTGTTTTTT. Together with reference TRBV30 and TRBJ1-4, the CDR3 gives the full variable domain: SQTIHQWPATLVQPVGSPLSLECTVEGTSNPNLYWYRQAAGRGLQLLFYSVGIGQISSEVPQNLSASRPQDRQFILSSKKLLLSDSGFYLCAWGDSINEKLFFGSGTQLSVL.

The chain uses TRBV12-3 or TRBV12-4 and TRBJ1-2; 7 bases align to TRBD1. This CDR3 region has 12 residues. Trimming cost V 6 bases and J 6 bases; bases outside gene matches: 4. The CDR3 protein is CASSKDRDGYTF. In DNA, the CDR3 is TGTGCCAGCAGCAAAGACAGGGATGGCTACACCTTC.

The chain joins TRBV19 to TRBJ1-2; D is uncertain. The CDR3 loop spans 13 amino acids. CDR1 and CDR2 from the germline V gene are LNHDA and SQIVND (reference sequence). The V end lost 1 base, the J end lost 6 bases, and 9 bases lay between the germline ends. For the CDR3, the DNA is TGTGCCAGTAGTATAGTGCCGAGGAATGGCTACACCTTC. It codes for CASSIVPRNGYTF.

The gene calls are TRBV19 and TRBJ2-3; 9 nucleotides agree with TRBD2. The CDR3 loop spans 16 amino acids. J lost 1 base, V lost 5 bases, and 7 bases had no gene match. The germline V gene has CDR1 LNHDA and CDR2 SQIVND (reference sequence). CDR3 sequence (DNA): TGTGCCAGTAGTCCTCTGCGGGGGGGCGGCACAGATACGCAGTATTTT. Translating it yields CASSPLRGGGTDTQYF.

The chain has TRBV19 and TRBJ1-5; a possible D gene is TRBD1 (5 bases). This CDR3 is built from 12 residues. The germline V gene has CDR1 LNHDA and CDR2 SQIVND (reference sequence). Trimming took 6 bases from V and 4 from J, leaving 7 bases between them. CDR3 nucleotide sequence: TGTGCCAGTAGGCGGGGGAATCAGCCCCAGCATTTT. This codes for CASRRGNQPQHF.

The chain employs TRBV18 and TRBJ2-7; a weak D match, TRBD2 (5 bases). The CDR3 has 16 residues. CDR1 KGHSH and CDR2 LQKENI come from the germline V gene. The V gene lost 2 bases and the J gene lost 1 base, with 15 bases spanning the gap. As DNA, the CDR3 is TGTGCCAGCTCACCAGAGGGTGTGACGGTTTCCTACGAGCAGTACTTC. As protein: CASSPEGVTVSYEQYF.

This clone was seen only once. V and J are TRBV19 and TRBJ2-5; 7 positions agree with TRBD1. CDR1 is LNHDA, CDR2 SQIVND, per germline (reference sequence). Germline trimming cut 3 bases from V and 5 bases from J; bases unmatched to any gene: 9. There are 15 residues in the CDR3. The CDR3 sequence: CASSMRGRGIETQYF. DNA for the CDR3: TGTGCCAGTAGTATGAGGGGGCGAGGTATTGAGACCCAGTACTTC. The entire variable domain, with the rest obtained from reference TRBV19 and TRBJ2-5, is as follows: DGGITQSPKYLFRKEGQNVTLSCEQNLNHDAMYWYRQDPGQGLRLIYYSQIVNDFQKGDIAEGYSVSREKKESFPLTVTSAQKNPTAFYLCASSMRGRGIETQYFGPGTRLLVL.

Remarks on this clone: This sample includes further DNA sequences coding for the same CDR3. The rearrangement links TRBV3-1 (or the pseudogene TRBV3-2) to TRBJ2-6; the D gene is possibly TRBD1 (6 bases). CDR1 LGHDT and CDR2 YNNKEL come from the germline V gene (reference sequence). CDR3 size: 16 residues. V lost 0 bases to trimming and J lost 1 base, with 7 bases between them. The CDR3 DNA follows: TGTGCCAGCAGCCAAGAAACAGGGTCTGGGGCCAACGTCCTGACTTTC. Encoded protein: CASSQETGSGANVLTF.

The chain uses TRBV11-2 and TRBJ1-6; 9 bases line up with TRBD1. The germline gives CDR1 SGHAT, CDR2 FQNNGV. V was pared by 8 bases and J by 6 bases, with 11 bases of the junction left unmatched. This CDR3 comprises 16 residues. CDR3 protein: CASSPSQGASNSPLHF. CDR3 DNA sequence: TGTGCCAGCTCGCCCTCACAGGGGGCGAGTAATTCACCCCTCCACTTT.

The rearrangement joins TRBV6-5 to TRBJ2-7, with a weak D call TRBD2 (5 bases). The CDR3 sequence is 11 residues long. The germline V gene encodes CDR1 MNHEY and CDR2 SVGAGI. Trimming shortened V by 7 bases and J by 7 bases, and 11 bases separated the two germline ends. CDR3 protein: CASTTRGEQYF. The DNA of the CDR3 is TGTGCCAGCACCACACGGGGAGAGCAGTACTTC.

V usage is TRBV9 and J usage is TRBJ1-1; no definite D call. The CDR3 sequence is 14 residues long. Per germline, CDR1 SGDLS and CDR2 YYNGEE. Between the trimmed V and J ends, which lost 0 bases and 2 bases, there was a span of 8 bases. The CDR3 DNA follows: TGTGCCAGCAGCGTAGCGGGAGACAACACTGAAGCTTTCTTT. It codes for CASSVAGDNTEAFF. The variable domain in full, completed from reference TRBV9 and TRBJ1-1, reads DSGVTQTPKHLITATGQRVTLRCSPRSGDLSVYWYQQSLDQGLQFLIQYYNGEERAKGNILERFSAQQFPDLHSELNLSSLELGDSALYFCASSVAGDNTEAFFGQGTRLTVV.

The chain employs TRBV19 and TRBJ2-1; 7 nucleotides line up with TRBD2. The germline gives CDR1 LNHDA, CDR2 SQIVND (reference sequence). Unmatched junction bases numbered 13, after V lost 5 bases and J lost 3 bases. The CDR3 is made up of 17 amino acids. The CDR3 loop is CASSAGALADLYNEQFF. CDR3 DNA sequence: TGTGCCAGTAGTGCTGGGGCTCTAGCGGACCTCTACAATGAGCAGTTCTTC. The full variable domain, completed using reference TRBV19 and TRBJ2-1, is DGGITQSPKYLFRKEGQNVTLSCEQNLNHDAMYWYRQDPGQGLRLIYYSQIVNDFQKGDIAEGYSVSREKKESFPLTVTSAQKNPTAFYLCASSAGALADLYNEQFFGPGTRLTVL.

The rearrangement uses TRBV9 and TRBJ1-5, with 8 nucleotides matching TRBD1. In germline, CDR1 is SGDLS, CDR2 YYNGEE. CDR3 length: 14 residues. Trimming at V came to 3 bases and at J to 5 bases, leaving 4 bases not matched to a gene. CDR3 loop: CASSGNRGYQPQHF. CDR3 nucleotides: TGTGCCAGCAGCGGAAACAGGGGGTATCAGCCCCAGCATTTT.

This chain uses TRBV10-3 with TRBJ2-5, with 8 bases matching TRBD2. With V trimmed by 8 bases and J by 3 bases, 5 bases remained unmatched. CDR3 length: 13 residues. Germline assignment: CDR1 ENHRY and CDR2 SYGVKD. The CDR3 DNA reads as TGTGCCATCGCGGGAGGCCAAGAAGAGACCCAGTACTTC. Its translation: CAIAGGQEETQYF.

The CDR3 region is CASSRGGAETYEQYF. DNA for the CDR3: TGTGCCAGCAGCCGCGGTGGGGCGGAAACCTACGAGCAGTACTTC. This chain uses TRBV5-4 with TRBJ2-7; possible D gene TRBD1, 5 bases. Between the trimmed V and J ends, which lost 4 bases and 2 bases, there was a span of 16 bases. Germline CDR1 SGHNT, CDR2 YYREEE (reference sequence). The CDR3 sequence is 15 residues long.

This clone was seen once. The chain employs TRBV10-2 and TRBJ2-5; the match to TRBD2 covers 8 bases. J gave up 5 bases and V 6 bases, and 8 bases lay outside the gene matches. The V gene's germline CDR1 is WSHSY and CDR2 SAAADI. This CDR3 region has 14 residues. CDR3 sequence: CASSLEGLGETQYF. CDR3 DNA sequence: TGCGCCAGCAGCCTAGAGGGACTAGGGGAGACCCAGTACTTC.

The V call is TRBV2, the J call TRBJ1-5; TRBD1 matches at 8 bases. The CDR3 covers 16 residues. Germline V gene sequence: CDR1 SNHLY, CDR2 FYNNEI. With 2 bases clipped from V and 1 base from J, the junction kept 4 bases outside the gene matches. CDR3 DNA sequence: TGTGCCAGCAGTGAACTTCAGGGGGCAAGCAATCAGCCCCAGCATTTT. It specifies CASSELQGASNQPQHF.

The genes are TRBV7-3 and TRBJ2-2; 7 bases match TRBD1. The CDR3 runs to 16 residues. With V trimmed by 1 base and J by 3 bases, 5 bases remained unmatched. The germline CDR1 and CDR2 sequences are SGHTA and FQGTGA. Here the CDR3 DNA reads TGTGCCAGCAGCTTAAAAGTCACAGGGGACACCGGGGAGCTGTTTTTT. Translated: CASSLKVTGDTGELFF.

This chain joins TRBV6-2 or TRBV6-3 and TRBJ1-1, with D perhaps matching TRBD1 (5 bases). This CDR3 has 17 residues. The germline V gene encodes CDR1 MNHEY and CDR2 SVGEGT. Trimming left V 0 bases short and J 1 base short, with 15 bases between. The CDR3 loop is CASSYSSFYRTNTEAFF. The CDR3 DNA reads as TGTGCCAGCAGTTACTCGAGTTTTTACAGGACGAACACTGAAGCTTTCTTT.

CDR3 region: CASSFANRREQYF. The CDR3 DNA reads as TGTGCCAGCAGCTTTGCGAACCGTCGGGAGCAGTACTTC. V and J are TRBV5-6 and TRBJ2-7; D not resolved. Germline V gene data show CDR1 as SGHDT and CDR2 as YYEEEE. CDR3 size: 13 residues. Trimming removed 2 bases from V and 7 bases from J, with 13 bases in between.

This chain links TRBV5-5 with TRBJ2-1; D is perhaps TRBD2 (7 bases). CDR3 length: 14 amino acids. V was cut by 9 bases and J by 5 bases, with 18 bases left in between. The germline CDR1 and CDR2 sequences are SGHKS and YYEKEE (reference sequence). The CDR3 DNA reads TGTGCCAAGTGTTCGGGGGGCTTGAACAATGAGCAGTTCTTC. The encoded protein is CAKCSGGLNNEQFF.